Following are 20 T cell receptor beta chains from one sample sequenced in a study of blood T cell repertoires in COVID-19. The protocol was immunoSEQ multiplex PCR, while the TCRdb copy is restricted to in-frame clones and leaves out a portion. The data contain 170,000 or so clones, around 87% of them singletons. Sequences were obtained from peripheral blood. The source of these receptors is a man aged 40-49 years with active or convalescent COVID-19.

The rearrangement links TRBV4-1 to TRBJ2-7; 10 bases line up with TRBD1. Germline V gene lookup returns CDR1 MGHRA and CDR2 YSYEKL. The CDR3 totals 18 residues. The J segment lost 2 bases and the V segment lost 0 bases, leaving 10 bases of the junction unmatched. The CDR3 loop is CASSQEGGQGDHPYEQYF. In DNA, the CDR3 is TGCGCCAGCAGCCAAGAGGGCGGACAGGGGGATCACCCCTACGAGCAGTACTTC.

The CDR3 loop reads CASSERGSPYF. The CDR3 region has the DNA TGTGCCAGCAGTGAACGGGGGTCGCCGTACTTC. This sequence joins TRBV6-1 and TRBJ2-7; maybe TRBD2 (6 bases). Trimming shortened V by 2 bases and J by 12 bases, and 11 bases separated the two germline ends. Germline lookup yields CDR1 MNHNS and CDR2 SASEGT. This CDR3 comprises 11 residues.

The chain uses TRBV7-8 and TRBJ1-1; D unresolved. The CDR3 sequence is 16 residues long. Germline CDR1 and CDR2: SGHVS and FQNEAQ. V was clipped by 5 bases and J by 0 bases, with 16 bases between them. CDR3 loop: CASSPRLPSMNTEAFF. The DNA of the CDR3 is TGTGCCAGCAGCCCCCGGTTGCCCTCCATGAACACTGAAGCTTTCTTT.

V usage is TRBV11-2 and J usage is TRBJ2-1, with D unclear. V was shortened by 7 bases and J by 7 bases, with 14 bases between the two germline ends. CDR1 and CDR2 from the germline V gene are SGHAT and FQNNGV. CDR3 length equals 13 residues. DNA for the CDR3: TGTGCCAGCAAAGCCAGGTTGGCTAATGAGCAGTTCTTC. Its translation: CASKARLANEQFF.

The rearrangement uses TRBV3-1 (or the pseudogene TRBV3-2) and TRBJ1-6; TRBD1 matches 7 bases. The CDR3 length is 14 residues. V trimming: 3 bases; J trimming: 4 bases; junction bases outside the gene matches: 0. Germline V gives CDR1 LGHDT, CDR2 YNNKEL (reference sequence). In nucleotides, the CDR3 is TGTGCCAGCAGCCAGGGACAGTATAATTCACCCCTCCACTTT. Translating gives CASSQGQYNSPLHF.

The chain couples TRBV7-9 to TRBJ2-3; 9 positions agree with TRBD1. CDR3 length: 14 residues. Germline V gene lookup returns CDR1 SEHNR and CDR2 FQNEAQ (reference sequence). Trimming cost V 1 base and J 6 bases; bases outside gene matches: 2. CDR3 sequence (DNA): TGTGCCAGCAGCTTAGACAGGGGGCGGGATACGCAGTATTTT. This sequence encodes CASSLDRGRDTQYF.

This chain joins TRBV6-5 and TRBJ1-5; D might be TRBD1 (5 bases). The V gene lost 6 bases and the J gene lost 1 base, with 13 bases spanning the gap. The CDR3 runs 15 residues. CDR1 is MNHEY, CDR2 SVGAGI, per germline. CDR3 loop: CASSHNRRSNQPQHF. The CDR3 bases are TGTGCCAGCAGCCATAACAGGCGAAGCAATCAGCCCCAGCATTTT.

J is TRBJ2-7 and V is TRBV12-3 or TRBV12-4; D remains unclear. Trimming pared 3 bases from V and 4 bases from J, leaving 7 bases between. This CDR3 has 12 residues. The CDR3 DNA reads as TGTGCCAGCAGTTTTGGCCGTTACGAGCAGTACTTC. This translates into CASSFGRYEQYF.

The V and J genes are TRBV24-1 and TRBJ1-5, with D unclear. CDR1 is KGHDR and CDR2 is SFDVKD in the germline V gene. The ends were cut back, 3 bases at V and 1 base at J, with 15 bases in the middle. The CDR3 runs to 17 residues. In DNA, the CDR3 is TGTGCCACCAGTGATCCGCCTGGGCGCGACAGCAATCAGCCCCAGCATTTT. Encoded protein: CATSDPPGRDSNQPQHF.

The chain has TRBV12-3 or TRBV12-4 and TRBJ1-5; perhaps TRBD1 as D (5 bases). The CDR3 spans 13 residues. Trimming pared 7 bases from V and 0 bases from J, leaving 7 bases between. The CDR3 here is CASTTGSNQPQHF. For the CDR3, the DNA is TGTGCCAGCACAACAGGTAGCAATCAGCCCCAGCATTTT.

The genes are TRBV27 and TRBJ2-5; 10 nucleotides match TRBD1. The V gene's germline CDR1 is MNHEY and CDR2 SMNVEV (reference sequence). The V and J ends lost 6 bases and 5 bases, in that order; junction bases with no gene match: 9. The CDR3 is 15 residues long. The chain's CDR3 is CASSPGTGDWETQYF. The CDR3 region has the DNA TGTGCCAGCAGCCCTGGGACAGGGGATTGGGAGACCCAGTACTTC.

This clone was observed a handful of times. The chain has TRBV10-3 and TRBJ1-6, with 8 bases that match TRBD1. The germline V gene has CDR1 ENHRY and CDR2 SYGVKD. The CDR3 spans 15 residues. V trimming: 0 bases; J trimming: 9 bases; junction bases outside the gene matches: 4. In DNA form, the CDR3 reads TGTGCCATCAGTGAGTCTGGGGACAGGTTTTCACCCCTCCACTTT. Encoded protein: CAISESGDRFSPLHF.

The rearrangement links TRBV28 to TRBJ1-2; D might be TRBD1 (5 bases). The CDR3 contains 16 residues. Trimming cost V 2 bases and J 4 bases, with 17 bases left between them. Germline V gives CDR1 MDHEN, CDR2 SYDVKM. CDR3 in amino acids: CASSLTGLGDIYGYTF. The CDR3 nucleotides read TGTGCCAGCAGTTTAACGGGACTTGGGGATATCTATGGCTACACCTTC.

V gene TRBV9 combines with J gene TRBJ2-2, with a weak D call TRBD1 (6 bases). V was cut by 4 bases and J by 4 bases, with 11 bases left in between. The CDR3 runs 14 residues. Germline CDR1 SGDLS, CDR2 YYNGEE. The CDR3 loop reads CASSSGQRTGELFF. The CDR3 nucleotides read TGTGCCAGCAGCTCCGGACAGCGCACCGGGGAGCTGTTTTTT.

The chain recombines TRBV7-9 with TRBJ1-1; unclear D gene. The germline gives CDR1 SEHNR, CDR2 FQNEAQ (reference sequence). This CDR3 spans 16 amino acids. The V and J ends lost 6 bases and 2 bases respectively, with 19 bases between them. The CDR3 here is CASRTMWSRFNTEAFF. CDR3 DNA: TGTGCCAGCAGAACTATGTGGAGCCGATTCAACACTGAAGCTTTCTTT.

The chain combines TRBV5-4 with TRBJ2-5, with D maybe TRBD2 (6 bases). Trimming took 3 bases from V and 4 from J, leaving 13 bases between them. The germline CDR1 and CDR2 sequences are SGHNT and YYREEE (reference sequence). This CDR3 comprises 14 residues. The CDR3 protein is CASSSRGKRETQYF. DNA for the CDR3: TGTGCCAGCAGCTCGCGGGGCAAACGAGAGACCCAGTACTTC. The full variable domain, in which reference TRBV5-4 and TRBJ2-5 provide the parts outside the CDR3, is ETGVTQSPTHLIKTRGQQVTLRCSSQSGHNTVSWYQQALGQGPQFIFQYYREEENGRGNFPPRFSGLQFPNYSSELNVNALELDDSALYLCASSSRGKRETQYFGPGTRLLVL.

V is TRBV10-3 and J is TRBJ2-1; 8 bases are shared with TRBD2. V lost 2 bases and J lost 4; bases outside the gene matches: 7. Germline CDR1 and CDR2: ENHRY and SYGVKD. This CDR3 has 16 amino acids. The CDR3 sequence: CAISEAGGVLYNEQFF. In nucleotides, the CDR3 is TGTGCCATCAGTGAGGCCGGGGGGGTTTTGTACAATGAGCAGTTCTTC.

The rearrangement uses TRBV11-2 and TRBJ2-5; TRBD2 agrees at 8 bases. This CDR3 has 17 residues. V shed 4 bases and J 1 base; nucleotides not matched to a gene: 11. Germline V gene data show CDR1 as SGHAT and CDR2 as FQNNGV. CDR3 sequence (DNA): TGTGCCAGCAGCTCGCCACGGACTAGCAGAACCCAAGAGACCCAGTACTTC. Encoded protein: CASSSPRTSRTQETQYF.

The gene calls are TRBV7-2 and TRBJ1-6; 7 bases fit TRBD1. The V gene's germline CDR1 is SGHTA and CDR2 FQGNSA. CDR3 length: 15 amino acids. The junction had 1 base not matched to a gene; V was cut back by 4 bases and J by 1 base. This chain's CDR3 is CASSSRGSYNSPLHF. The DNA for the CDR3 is TGTGCCAGCAGCTCCAGGGGGTCCTATAATTCACCCCTCCACTTT.

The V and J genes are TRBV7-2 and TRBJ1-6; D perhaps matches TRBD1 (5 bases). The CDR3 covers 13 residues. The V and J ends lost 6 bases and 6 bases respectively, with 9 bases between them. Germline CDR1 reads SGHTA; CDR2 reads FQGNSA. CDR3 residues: CASSTQGNSPLHF. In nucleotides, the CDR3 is TGTGCCAGCAGTACTCAGGGTAATTCACCCCTCCACTTT.